This record looks at one T cell receptor (beta chain) sequence and its context. What it binds is unknown. Quantitative barcoded 5'-RACE was used to prepare TCR beta libraries. Via MiXCR, TCRdb re-called the 5' RACE reads, giving one row per CDR3 protein. The sample includes roughly 490,000 distinct CDR3 sequences, over 4% of them seen just once. The data are from a study of CD8 T cells in ankylosing spondylitis. Findings and limits, study-wide: The study identified a TCR beta motif of roughly eight highly homologous variants that appeared characteristic of ankylosing spondylitis blood.

The clonotype was recovered from a male donor with ankylosing spondylitis. The sequencing sample was made of blood, either unsorted or a sorted T cell fraction (not recorded which).

As DNA, the CDR3 is TGTGCTAGTGGTTTGGGGGTCCTTGGAGGAGAGACCCAGTACTTC. Translation: CASGLGVLGGETQYF. The chain couples TRBV12-5 to TRBJ2-5, with D maybe TRBD2 (5 bases). Looked up from germline, CDR1 is LGHNT and CDR2 is FRNRAP. CDR3 length: 15 amino acids. V lost 1 base and J lost 4, with 13 bases in between. Full variable domain (missing parts from reference TRBV12-5 and TRBJ2-5): DARVTQTPRHKVTEMGQEVTMRCQPILGHNTVFWYRQTMMQGLELLAYFRNRAPLDDSGMPKDRFSAEMPDATLATLKIQPSEPRDSAVYFCASGLGVLGGETQYFGPGTRLLVL.